This T cell receptor beta chain was observed in a study of tumor and adjacent non-tumor tissue in lung cancer. This sample's RNA came from whole unsorted tissue. Details on this clonotype: Sequence at one end of the junction differs from germline and may be a read error.

TCRbeta libraries were built with three rounds of nested PCR, modified from ARM-PCR. Each CDR3 protein is one row after TCRdb ran MiXCR on the multiplex PCR reads. This sample has about 200,000 distinct CDR3 sequences, with less than 80% found just once. Looked up from germline, CDR1 is LNHDA and CDR2 is SQIVND (reference sequence). There are 15 residues in the CDR3. Source material: lung tumor tissue. The chain combines TRBV19 with TRBJ2-5, with TRBD2 matching over 9 bases. This receptor was identified in a man aged 60 to 75 with non-small cell lung cancer. The CDR3 nucleotides are TGTACCAGTACCCCACAGCGGGGGGTCGGAGAGACCCAGTACTTC. Protein product: CTSTPQRGVGETQYF.